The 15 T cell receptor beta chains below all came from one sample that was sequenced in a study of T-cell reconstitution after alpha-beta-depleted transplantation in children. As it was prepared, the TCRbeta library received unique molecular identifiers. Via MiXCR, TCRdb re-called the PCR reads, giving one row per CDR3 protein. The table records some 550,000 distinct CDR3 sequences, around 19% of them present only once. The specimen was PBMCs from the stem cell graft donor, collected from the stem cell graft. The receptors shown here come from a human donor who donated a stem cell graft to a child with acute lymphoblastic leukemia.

CDR3 sequence reads: CASSFSRGPEQYF. In nucleotides, the CDR3 is TGTGCCAGCAGCTTTTCGCGGGGGCCTGAGCAGTACTTC. The chain employs TRBV11-2 and TRBJ2-7, with D maybe TRBD2 (7 bases). CDR1 is SGHAT and CDR2 is FQNNGV in the germline V gene. V lost 3 bases and J lost 7, with 13 bases in between. The CDR3 covers 13 residues. The full variable domain, completed using reference TRBV11-2 and TRBJ2-7, is EAGVAQSPRYKIIEKRQSVAFWCNPISGHATLYWYQQILGQGPKLLIQFQNNGVVDDSQLPKDRFSAERLKGVDSTLKIQPAKLEDSAVYLCASSFSRGPEQYFGPGTRLTVT.

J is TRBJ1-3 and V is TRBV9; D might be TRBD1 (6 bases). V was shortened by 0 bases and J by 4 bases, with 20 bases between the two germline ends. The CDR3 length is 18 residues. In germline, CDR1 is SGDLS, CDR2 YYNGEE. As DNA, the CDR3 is TGTGCCAGCAGCGTAGCGGGAGGGCAGGGGCTGTCCGGAAACACCATATATTTT. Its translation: CASSVAGGQGLSGNTIYF. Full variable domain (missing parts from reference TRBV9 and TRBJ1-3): DSGVTQTPKHLITATGQRVTLRCSPRSGDLSVYWYQQSLDQGLQFLIQYYNGEERAKGNILERFSAQQFPDLHSELNLSSLELGDSALYFCASSVAGGQGLSGNTIYFGEGSWLTVV.

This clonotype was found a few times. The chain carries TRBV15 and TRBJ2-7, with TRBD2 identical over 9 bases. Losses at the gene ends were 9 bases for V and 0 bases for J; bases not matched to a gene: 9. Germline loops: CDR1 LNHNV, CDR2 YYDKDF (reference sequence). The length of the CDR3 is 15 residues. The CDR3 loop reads CATQLGSGSSYEQYF. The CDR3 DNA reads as TGTGCCACGCAACTGGGTAGCGGGAGCTCCTACGAGCAGTACTTC.

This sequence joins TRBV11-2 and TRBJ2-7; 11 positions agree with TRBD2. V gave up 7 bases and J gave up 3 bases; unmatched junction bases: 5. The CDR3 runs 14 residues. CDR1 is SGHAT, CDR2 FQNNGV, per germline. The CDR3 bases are TGTGCCAGCACCGAGACTAGCGGGAACTACGAGCAGTACTTC. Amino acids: CASTETSGNYEQYF. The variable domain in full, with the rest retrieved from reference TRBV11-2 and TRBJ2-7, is EAGVAQSPRYKIIEKRQSVAFWCNPISGHATLYWYQQILGQGPKLLIQFQNNGVVDDSQLPKDRFSAERLKGVDSTLKIQPAKLEDSAVYLCASTETSGNYEQYFGPGTRLTVT.

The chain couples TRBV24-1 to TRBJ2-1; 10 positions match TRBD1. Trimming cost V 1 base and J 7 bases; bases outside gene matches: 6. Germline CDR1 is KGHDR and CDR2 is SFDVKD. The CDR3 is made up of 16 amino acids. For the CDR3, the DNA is TGTGCCACCAGTGATTTCCGGGACAGGGGAAGGAATGAGCAGTTCTTC. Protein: CATSDFRDRGRNEQFF.

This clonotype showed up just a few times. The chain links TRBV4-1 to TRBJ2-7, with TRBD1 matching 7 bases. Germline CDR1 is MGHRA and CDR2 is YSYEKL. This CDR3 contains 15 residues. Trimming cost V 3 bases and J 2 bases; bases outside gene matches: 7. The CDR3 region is CASSHLLGTAYEQYF. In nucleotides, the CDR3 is TGCGCCAGCAGCCATTTACTAGGGACAGCCTACGAGCAGTACTTC.

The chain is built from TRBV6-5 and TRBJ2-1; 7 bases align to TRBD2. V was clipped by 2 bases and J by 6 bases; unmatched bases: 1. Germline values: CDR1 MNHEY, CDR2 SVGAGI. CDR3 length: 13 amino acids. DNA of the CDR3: TGTGCCAGCAGTTACGGGAGGGTCAATGAGCAGTTCTTC. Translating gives CASSYGRVNEQFF.

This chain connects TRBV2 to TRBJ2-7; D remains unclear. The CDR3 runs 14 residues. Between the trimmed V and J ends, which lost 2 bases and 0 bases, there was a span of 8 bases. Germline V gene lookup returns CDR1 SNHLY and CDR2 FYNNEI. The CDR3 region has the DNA TGTGCCAGCAGTGAACAAGGATTCTCCTACGAGCAGTACTTC. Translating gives CASSEQGFSYEQYF.

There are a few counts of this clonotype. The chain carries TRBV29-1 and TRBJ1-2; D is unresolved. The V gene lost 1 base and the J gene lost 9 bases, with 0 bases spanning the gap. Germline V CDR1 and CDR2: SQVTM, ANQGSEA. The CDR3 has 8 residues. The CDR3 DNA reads TGCAGCGTTGAAGGCTACACCTTC. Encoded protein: CSVEGYTF.

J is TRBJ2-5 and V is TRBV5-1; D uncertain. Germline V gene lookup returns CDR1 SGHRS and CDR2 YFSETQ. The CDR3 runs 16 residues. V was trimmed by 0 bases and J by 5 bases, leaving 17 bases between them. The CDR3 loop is CASSLGQRERQETQYF. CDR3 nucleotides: TGCGCCAGCAGCTTGGGGCAAAGGGAACGGCAGGAGACCCAGTACTTC.

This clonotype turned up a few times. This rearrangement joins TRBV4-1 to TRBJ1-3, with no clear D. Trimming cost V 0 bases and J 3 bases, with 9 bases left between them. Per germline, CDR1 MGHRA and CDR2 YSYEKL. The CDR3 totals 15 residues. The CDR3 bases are TGCGCCAGCAGCCAAGAGGGATACCTTGGAAACACCATATATTTT. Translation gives CASSQEGYLGNTIYF.

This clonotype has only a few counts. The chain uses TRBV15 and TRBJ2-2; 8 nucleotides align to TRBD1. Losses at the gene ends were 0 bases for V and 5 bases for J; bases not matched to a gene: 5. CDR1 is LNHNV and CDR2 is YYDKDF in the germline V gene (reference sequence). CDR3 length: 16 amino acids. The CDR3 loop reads CATSREEQGVTGELFF. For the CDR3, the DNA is TGTGCCACCAGCAGAGAGGAACAGGGGGTAACCGGGGAGCTGTTTTTT.

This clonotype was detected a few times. This CDR3 reads CASSSDSSGSNEQFF. DNA for the CDR3: TGTGCCAGCAGCTCGGACTCCTCAGGGTCCAATGAGCAGTTCTTC. The chain is built from TRBV13 and TRBJ2-1; D may match TRBD1 or TRBD2 (5 bases each). This CDR3 region has 15 residues. Germline V gives CDR1 PRHDT, CDR2 FYEKMQ (reference sequence). V lost 4 bases and J lost 6, with 16 bases in between. Based on the CDR3 plus reference TRBV13 and TRBJ2-1, the full variable domain is AAGVIQSPRHLIKEKRETATLKCYPIPRHDTVYWYQQGPGQDPQFLISFYEKMQSDKGSIPDRFSAQQFSDYHSELNMSSLELGDSALYFCASSSDSSGSNEQFFGPGTRLTVL.

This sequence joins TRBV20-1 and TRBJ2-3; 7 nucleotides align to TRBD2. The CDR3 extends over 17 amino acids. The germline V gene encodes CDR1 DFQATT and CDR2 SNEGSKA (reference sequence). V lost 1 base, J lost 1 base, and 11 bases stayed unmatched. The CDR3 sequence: CSARGAGVRVGTDTQYF. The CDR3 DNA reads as TGCAGTGCTAGAGGTGCGGGAGTCCGGGTCGGCACAGATACGCAGTATTTT.

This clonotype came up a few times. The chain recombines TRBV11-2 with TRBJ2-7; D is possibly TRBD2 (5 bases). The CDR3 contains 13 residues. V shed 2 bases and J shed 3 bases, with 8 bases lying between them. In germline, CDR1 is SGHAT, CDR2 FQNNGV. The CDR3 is CASSLQRYYEQYF. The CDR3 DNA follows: TGTGCCAGCAGCTTACAGCGGTACTACGAGCAGTACTTC.